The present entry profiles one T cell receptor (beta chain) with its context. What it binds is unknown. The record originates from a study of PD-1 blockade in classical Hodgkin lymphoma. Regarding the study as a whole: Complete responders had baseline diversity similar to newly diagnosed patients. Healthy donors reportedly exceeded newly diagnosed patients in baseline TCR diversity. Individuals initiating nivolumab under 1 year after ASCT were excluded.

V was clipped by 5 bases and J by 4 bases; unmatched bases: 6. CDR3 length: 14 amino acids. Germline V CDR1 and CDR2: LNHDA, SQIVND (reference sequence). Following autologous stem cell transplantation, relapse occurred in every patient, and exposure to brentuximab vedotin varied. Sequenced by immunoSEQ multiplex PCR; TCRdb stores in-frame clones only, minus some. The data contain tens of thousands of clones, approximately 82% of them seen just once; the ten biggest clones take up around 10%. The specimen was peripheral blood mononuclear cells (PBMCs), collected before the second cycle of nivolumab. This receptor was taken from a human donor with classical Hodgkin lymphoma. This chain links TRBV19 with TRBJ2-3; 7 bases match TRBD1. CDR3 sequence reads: CASSGRGRADTQYF. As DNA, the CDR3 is TGTGCCAGTAGTGGAAGGGGGCGCGCAGATACGCAGTATTTT. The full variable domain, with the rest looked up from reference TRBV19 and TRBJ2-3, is DGGITQSPKYLFRKEGQNVTLSCEQNLNHDAMYWYRQDPGQGLRLIYYSQIVNDFQKGDIAEGYSVSREKKESFPLTVTSAQKNPTAFYLCASSGRGRADTQYFGPGTRLTVL.